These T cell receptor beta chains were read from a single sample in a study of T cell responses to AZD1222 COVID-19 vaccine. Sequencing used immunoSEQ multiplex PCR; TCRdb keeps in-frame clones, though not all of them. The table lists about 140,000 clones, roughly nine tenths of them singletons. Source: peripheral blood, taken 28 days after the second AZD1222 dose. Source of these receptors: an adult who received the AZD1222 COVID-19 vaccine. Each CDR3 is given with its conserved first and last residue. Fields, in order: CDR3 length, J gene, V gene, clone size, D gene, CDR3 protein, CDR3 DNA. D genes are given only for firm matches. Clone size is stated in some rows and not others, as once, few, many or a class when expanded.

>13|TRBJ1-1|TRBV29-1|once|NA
CSVGQGIHTEAFF
TGCAGCGTCGGCCAGGGTATTCACACTGAAGCTTTCTTT
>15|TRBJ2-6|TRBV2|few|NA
CASSVLPSGANVLTF
TGTGCCAGCAGTGTTCTCCCCTCCGGGGCCAACGTCCTGACTTTC
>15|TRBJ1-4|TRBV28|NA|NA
CASRGGSTTNEKLFF
TGTGCCAGCAGGGGTGGTAGCACAACTAATGAAAAACTGTTTTTT
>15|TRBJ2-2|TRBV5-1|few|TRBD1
CASSTGQSYTGELFF
TGCGCCAGCAGCACGGGACAGTCTTACACCGGGGAGCTGTTTTTT
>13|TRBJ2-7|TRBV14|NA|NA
CASSQVAAYEQYF
TGTGCCAGCAGCCAAGTCGCGGCCTACGAGCAGTACTTC
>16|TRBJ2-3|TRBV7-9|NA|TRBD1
CASSSNRGRWTDTQYF
TGTGCCAGCAGCTCCAACAGGGGGCGGTGGACAGATACGCAGTATTTT
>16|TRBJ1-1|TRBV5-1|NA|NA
CASSPKLGGLSTEAFF
TGCGCCAGCAGCCCCAAACTTGGGGGCCTCAGCACTGAAGCTTTCTTT
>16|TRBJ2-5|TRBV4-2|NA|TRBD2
CASSQESAGGQETQYF
TGTGCCAGCAGCCAAGAGTCGGCGGGGGGCCAAGAGACCCAGTACTTC
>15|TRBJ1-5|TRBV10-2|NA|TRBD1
CASSELGTENQPQHF
TGCGCCAGCAGTGAGCTAGGGACAGAGAATCAGCCCCAGCATTTT
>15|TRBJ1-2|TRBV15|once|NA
CATSTRGVRWTGYTF
TGTGCCACCAGCACACGGGGCGTGCGGTGGACAGGCTACACCTTC
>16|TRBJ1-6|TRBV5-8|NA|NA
CASSSFPQRQNSPLHF
TGTGCCAGCAGCTCGTTCCCTCAACGACAGAATTCACCCCTCCACTTT
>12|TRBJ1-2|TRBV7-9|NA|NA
CASSSQIQGYTF
TGTGCCAGCAGCTCACAGATCCAGGGCTACACCTTC
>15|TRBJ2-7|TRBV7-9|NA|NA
CASNPFGPSIHEQYF
TGTGCCAGCAACCCCTTCGGGCCTAGTATCCACGAGCAGTACTTC
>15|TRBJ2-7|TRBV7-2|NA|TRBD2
CASSVGLAGGAEQYF
TGTGCCAGCAGCGTGGGACTAGCGGGAGGTGCCGAGCAGTACTTC
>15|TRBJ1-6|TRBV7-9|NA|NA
CASSLSVGKSSPLHF
TGTGCCAGCAGCTTATCGGTCGGAAAGAGTTCACCCCTCCACTTT
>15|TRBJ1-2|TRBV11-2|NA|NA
CASSLEGAANYGYTF
TGTGCCAGCAGCTTAGAGGGTGCAGCTAACTATGGCTACACCTTC
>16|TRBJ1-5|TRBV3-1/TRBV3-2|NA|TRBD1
CASSPDRGEDNQPQHF
TGTGCCAGCAGCCCCGACAGGGGTGAGGACAATCAGCCCCAGCATTTT
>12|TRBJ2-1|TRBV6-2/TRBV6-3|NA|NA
CASSYRVHEQFF
TGTGCCAGCAGTTACAGGGTTCATGAGCAGTTCTTC
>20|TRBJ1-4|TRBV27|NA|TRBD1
CASTSNIGTGDLATNEKLFF
TGTGCCAGCACCTCCAATATCGGGACAGGGGATCTCGCAACTAATGAAAAACTGTTTTTT
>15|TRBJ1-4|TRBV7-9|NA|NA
CASSMQGSGDEKLFF
TGTGCCAGCAGCATGCAGGGGAGCGGAGATGAAAAACTGTTTTTT
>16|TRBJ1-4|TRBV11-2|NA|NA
CASSLRRGAMGEKLFF
TGTGCCAGCAGCTTACGAAGGGGGGCAATGGGAGAAAAACTGTTTTTT
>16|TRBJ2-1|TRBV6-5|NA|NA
CASSYSISASYNEQFF
TGTGCCAGCAGTTACTCGATTTCAGCATCCTACAATGAGCAGTTCTTC
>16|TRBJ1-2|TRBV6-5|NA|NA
CASSYSSGEKVYGYTF
TGTGCCAGCAGTTACTCGAGTGGGGAAAAAGTCTATGGCTACACCTTC
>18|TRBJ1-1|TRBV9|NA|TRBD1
CASSVGPGTGGRDTEAFF
TGTGCCAGCAGCGTAGGGCCGGGGACAGGGGGGAGGGACACTGAAGCTTTCTTT
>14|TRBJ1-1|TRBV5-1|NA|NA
CASTPVPANTEAFF
TGCGCCAGCACTCCCGTCCCAGCTAACACTGAAGCTTTCTTT
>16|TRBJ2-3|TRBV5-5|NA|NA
CASSRATERRGDTQYF
TGTGCCAGCAGCAGGGCAACGGAGCGGAGGGGAGATACGCAGTATTTT
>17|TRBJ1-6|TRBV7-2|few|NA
CASSSRDIWGVDSPLHF
TGTGCCAGCAGCTCCCGGGACATATGGGGGGTTGATTCACCCCTCCACTTT
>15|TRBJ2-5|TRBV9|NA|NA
CASSVAMATGETQYF
TGTGCCAGCAGCGTAGCTATGGCGACTGGAGAGACCCAGTACTTC
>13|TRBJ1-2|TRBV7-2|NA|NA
CASSLASGAGYTF
TGTGCCAGCAGCTTAGCGTCCGGGGCTGGCTACACCTTC
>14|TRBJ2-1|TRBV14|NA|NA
CASSRGGSYNEQFF
TGTGCCAGCAGCCGAGGGGGCTCCTACAATGAGCAGTTCTTC
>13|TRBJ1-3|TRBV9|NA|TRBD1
CASTRGPGNTIYF
TGTGCCAGCACCAGGGGGCCAGGAAACACCATATATTTT
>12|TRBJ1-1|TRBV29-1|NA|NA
CSGVVGDTEAFF
TGCAGCGGCGTGGTCGGGGACACTGAAGCTTTCTTT
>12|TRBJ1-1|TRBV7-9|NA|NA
CASSDILTEAFF
TGTGCCAGCAGCGATATACTCACTGAAGCTTTCTTT
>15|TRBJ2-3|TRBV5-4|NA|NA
CASSLNPLPTDTQYF
TGTGCCAGCAGCTTGAACCCACTACCCACAGATACGCAGTATTTT
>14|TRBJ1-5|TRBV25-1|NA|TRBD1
CASSPGTANQPQHF
TGTGCCAGCAGTCCCGGGACAGCTAATCAGCCCCAGCATTTT
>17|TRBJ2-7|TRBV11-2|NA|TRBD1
CASSLVPWPGGTYEQYF
TGTGCCAGCAGCCTTGTTCCCTGGCCAGGGGGCACCTACGAGCAGTACTTC
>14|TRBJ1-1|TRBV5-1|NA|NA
CASSPRPPNTEAFF
TGCGCCAGCAGTCCCCGGCCGCCGAACACTGAAGCTTTCTTT
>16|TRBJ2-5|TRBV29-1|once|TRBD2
CSVEGTSGGLQETQYF
TGCAGCGTTGAAGGGACTAGCGGGGGCCTCCAAGAGACCCAGTACTTC
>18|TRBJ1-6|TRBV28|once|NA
CASSLRQILSSYNSPLHF
TGTGCCAGCAGTTTAAGACAGATACTCAGCTCCTATAATTCACCCCTCCACTTT
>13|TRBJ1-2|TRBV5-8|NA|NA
CASSFGSNYGYTF
TGTGCCAGCAGCTTCGGCTCTAACTATGGCTACACCTTC
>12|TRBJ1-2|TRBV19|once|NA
CATTRVNYGYTF
TGTGCCACAACCAGGGTAAACTATGGCTACACCTTC